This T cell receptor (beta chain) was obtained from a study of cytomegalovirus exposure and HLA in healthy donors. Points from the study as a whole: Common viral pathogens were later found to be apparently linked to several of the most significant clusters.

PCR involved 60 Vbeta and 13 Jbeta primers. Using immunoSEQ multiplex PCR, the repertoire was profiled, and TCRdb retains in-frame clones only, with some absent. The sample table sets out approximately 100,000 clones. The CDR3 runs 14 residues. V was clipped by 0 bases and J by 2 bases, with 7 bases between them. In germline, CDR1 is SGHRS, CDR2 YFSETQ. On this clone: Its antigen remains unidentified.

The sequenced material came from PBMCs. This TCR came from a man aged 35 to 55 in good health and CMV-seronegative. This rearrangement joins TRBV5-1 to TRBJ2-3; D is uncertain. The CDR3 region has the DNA TGCGCCAGCAGCTTGGTGGCAGACACAGATACGCAGTATTTT. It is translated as CASSLVADTDTQYF.